These 27 T cell receptor beta chains were sequenced from one sample in a study of T cell responses to AZD1222 COVID-19 vaccine. Profiling relied on immunoSEQ multiplex PCR, and the TCRdb table lists in-frame clones only, not all of them. Seen here are roughly 100,000 clones, 93% observed once, and the top ten hold about 5%. This specimen was peripheral blood, taken on day 0 of AZD1222 vaccination. Source of these receptors: an adult in good health.

The chain employs TRBV6-1 and TRBJ2-1; D uncertain. The CDR3 is 13 residues long. Trimming removed 3 bases at V and 7 bases at J, with 10 bases between. Looked up from germline, CDR1 is MNHNS and CDR2 is SASEGT. The CDR3 here is CASSELALNEQFF. CDR3 DNA sequence: TGTGCCAGCAGTGAGTTGGCGTTGAATGAGCAGTTCTTC.

J is TRBJ2-2 and V is TRBV18; a possible D gene is TRBD1 (5 bases). Germline CDR1 is KGHSH and CDR2 is LQKENI. The CDR3 runs 15 residues. V dropped 3 bases and J dropped 1 base, with 9 bases sitting between them. The chain's CDR3 is CASSPGALNTGELFF. Written as DNA, the CDR3 is TGTGCCAGCTCACCTGGGGCCCTGAACACCGGGGAGCTGTTTTTT.

The rearrangement joins TRBV5-1 to TRBJ1-5; D gene uncertain. CDR3 size: 14 residues. The V end was cut by 0 bases, the J end by 8 bases, with 12 bases between. Germline lookup yields CDR1 SGHRS and CDR2 YFSETQ. The CDR3, as DNA: TGCGCCAGCAGCTTGGAGGGAGGGCAGGAGCCCCAGCATTTT. Protein product: CASSLEGGQEPQHF.

This sequence joins TRBV10-3 and TRBJ1-5; tentative D call: TRBD1 (5 bases). V gave up 5 bases and J gave up 12 bases, with 14 bases separating them. Germline CDR1 ENHRY, CDR2 SYGVKD. The CDR3 spans 12 residues. CDR3 sequence (DNA): TGTGCCATCAGTCCAGGGTCGGGGCACCAGCATTTT. This codes for CAISPGSGHQHF.

The chain couples TRBV7-2 to TRBJ1-5, with D hard to call. The CDR3 covers 15 residues. Trimming stripped 2 bases from V and 2 bases from J, with 10 bases between. The germline gives CDR1 SGHTA, CDR2 FQGNSA. The chain's CDR3 is CASSLIGGGNQPQHF. The DNA for the CDR3 is TGTGCCAGCAGCTTAATAGGAGGAGGCAATCAGCCCCAGCATTTT.

The CDR3 coding sequence is TGTGCCAGTAGTAGCAGGCCTAGGGACTACAATGAGCAGTTCTTC. It encodes CASSSRPRDYNEQFF. The chain employs TRBV19 and TRBJ2-1; unclear D gene. The V gene lost 4 bases and the J gene lost 3 bases, with 13 bases spanning the gap. The germline V gene encodes CDR1 LNHDA and CDR2 SQIVND (reference sequence). CDR3 length: 15 residues.

The chain is built from TRBV5-4 and TRBJ2-1; maybe TRBD1 (6 bases). This CDR3 has 14 amino acids. Trimming stripped 4 bases from V and 4 bases from J, with 12 bases between. The germline V gene has CDR1 SGHNT and CDR2 YYREEE (reference sequence). The CDR3, as DNA: TGTGCCAGCAGCACCGAAACAGGGTACAATGAGCAGTTCTTC. It codes for CASSTETGYNEQFF.

The chain couples TRBV18 to TRBJ1-1; tentatively, D is TRBD1 (5 bases). Germline CDR1 reads KGHSH; CDR2 reads LQKENI. V was shortened by 4 bases and J by 6 bases, with 9 bases between the two germline ends. The CDR3 runs 12 residues. DNA of the CDR3: TGTGCCAGCTCACAGGGGTTCGCTGAAGCTTTCTTT. Translation gives CASSQGFAEAFF.

The rearrangement joins TRBV29-1 to TRBJ1-1; tentative D call: TRBD1 (5 bases). The CDR3 sequence is 12 residues long. Per the germline V gene, CDR1 is SQVTM and CDR2 is ANQGSEA. V was cut by 6 bases and J by 0 bases, with 8 bases left in between. CDR3 bases: TGCAGCGTCGCGACAGTGAACACTGAAGCTTTCTTT. Protein: CSVATVNTEAFF.

The genes are TRBV24-1 and TRBJ2-3; the match to TRBD1 covers 12 bases. V was pared by 5 bases and J by 6 bases, with 8 bases of the junction left unmatched. The V gene's germline CDR1 is KGHDR and CDR2 SFDVKD. CDR3 length equals 16 residues. The CDR3 spells CATSGVGTGGGDTQYF. CDR3 bases: TGTGCCACCAGTGGGGTAGGGACAGGGGGCGGCGATACGCAGTATTTT.

This clone came up a few times. This sequence joins TRBV2 and TRBJ2-7; maybe TRBD2 (6 bases). V was trimmed by 8 bases and J by 1 base, leaving 15 bases between them. The germline V gene encodes CDR1 SNHLY and CDR2 FYNNEI. The CDR3 totals 14 residues. The CDR3 reads CASWDFGGSYEQYF. The CDR3 nucleotides read TGTGCCAGCTGGGACTTCGGGGGTTCCTACGAGCAGTACTTC.

The gene calls are TRBV6-4 and TRBJ2-3, with D perhaps matching TRBD2 (6 bases). The CDR3 has 13 amino acids. CDR1 MRHNA and CDR2 SNTAGT come from the germline V gene. Trimming took 5 bases from V and 0 from J, leaving 6 bases between them. CDR3 in amino acids: CASSSGSTDTQYF. In DNA form, the CDR3 reads TGTGCCAGCAGTAGCGGGAGCACAGATACGCAGTATTTT.

This sequence joins TRBV28 and TRBJ2-7, with D possibly matching TRBD2 (5 bases). The V and J ends lost 5 bases and 3 bases respectively, with 20 bases between them. The CDR3 totals 16 residues. Germline CDR1 is MDHEN and CDR2 is SYDVKM. The CDR3 loop is CASSNPMGAAIYEQYF. The CDR3, as DNA: TGTGCCAGCAGTAACCCCATGGGAGCGGCTATCTACGAGCAGTACTTC.

The chain is built from TRBV28 and TRBJ2-2, with TRBD2 identical over 8 bases. The length of the CDR3 is 15 residues. Germline values: CDR1 MDHEN, CDR2 SYDVKM. V dropped 2 bases and J dropped 4; count of bases not matched to a gene: 3. In DNA, the CDR3 is TGTGCCAGCAGTTTAAGTCTAGCGGGCACCGGGGAGCTGTTTTTT. Its protein product is CASSLSLAGTGELFF.

This clone was observed once. The genes are TRBV6-5 and TRBJ2-2; TRBD2 aligns across 9 bases. The CDR3 has 14 residues. V was clipped by 5 bases and J by 3 bases; unmatched bases: 1. Per the germline V gene, CDR1 is MNHEY and CDR2 is SVGAGI. In nucleotides, the CDR3 is TGTGCCAGCAGTCCTAGCGGGGACACCGGGGAGCTGTTTTTT. As protein: CASSPSGDTGELFF.

The chain employs TRBV21-1 and TRBJ2-7; the D call of TRBD2 is as the table states it, not checked on the DNA. TRBV21-1 is given as a pseudogene. The length of the CDR3 is 9 residues. CDR3 region: CASSLEQYF. DNA for the CDR3: TGTGCCAGCAGCTTAGAGCAGTACTTC.

This chain uses TRBV9 with TRBJ2-2, with D unresolved. With 1 base removed from V and 6 bases from J, the gap between germline ends came to 4 bases. The CDR3 extends over 12 amino acids. Germline V gene sequence: CDR1 SGDLS, CDR2 YYNGEE. This CDR3 is CASSVLSGELFF. CDR3 nucleotide sequence: TGTGCCAGCAGCGTATTGTCCGGGGAGCTGTTTTTT. Filled out from reference TRBV9 and TRBJ2-2, the complete variable domain reads DSGVTQTPKHLITATGQRVTLRCSPRSGDLSVYWYQQSLDQGLQFLIQYYNGEERAKGNILERFSAQQFPDLHSELNLSSLELGDSALYFCASSVLSGELFFGEGSRLTVL.

The CDR3 DNA is TGTGCCAGCAGCTATCAGGGAGGAACTGAAGCTTTCTTT. Its translation: CASSYQGGTEAFF. The chain couples TRBV11-2 to TRBJ1-1, with a possible D match to TRBD1 (5 bases). CDR3 length equals 13 residues. Between the trimmed V and J ends, which lost 4 bases and 5 bases, there was a span of 11 bases. The germline CDR1 and CDR2 sequences are SGHAT and FQNNGV.

The V call is TRBV19, the J call TRBJ2-2; 13 bases are a match to TRBD2. Per the germline V gene, CDR1 is LNHDA and CDR2 is SQIVND (reference sequence). The J segment lost 6 bases and the V segment lost 5 bases, leaving 15 bases of the junction unmatched. CDR3 length equals 19 residues. CDR3 protein: CASSSKKRTSGSTAGELFF. CDR3 bases: TGTGCCAGTAGTTCAAAAAAGCGGACTAGCGGGAGCACGGCCGGGGAGCTGTTTTTT.

The J gene is TRBJ1-2, the V gene TRBV30; 8 bases are shared with TRBD1. CDR3 length equals 13 residues. Germline CDR1 GTSNPN, CDR2 SVGIG (reference sequence). The J segment lost 3 bases and the V segment lost 1 base, leaving 1 base of the junction unmatched. The CDR3 sequence is CAWSDRGDYGYTF. In DNA, the CDR3 is TGTGCCTGGAGTGACAGGGGGGACTATGGCTACACCTTC.

Concerning this clone: Other nucleotide sequences in the sample specify the same CDR3. This sequence joins TRBV12-3 or TRBV12-4 and TRBJ1-2; tentative D call: TRBD1 (5 bases). This CDR3 comprises 11 residues. The germline V and J ends were trimmed by 4 bases and 8 bases, with 8 bases remaining between them. The CDR3 region has the DNA TGTGCCAGCAGTTCTCGGGGGGGCTACACCTTC. As protein: CASSSRGGYTF.

The chain joins TRBV5-1 to TRBJ2-5; D is perhaps TRBD1 or TRBD2 (5 bases each). The germline V gene has CDR1 SGHRS and CDR2 YFSETQ. Trimming stripped 6 bases from V and 1 base from J, with 19 bases between. This CDR3 has 16 residues. The CDR3 reads CASKTGAGSFQETQYF. Here the CDR3 DNA reads TGCGCCAGCAAGACCGGGGCAGGGAGCTTCCAAGAGACCCAGTACTTC.

The CDR3 loop is CASSEPAGTGRGYTF. CDR3 sequence (DNA): TGTGCCAGCAGTGAACCCGCTGGGACAGGCCGTGGCTACACCTTC. The chain couples TRBV6-1 to TRBJ1-2; 8 bases match TRBD1. In germline, CDR1 is MNHNS, CDR2 SASEGT. The CDR3 is 15 residues long. After removal of 2 bases from V and 7 bases from J, the junction contained 9 bases not matched to a gene.

CDR3 bases: TGTGCCAGCAGTGAGGGACTAGCGGGAGGGCCGATCACCGGGGAGCTGTTTTTT. This gives the protein CASSEGLAGGPITGELFF. This sequence joins TRBV2 and TRBJ2-2, with TRBD2 identical over 16 bases. Germline-derived CDR1 and CDR2 are SNHLY and FYNNEI. This CDR3 has 18 amino acids. V dropped 3 bases and J dropped 4; count of bases not matched to a gene: 5.

The chain couples TRBV11-3 to TRBJ2-7; TRBD2 matches 7 bases. CDR1 is SGHNT and CDR2 is YENEEA in the germline V gene. V was clipped by 4 bases and J by 3 bases; unmatched bases: 9. The CDR3 runs 15 residues. The CDR3 DNA sequence: TGTGCCAGCAGCTACCGAGGACTAGTAAGCTACGAGCAGTACTTC. It yields the protein CASSYRGLVSYEQYF. The complete variable domain, with remaining parts taken from reference TRBV11-3 and TRBJ2-7, reads EAGVVQSPRYKIIEKKQPVAFWCNPISGHNTLYWYLQNLGQGPELLIRYENEEAVDDSQLPKDRFSAERLKGVDSTLKIQPAELGDSAVYLCASSYRGLVSYEQYFGPGTRLTVT.

In its sample, this clone was seen a few times. The rearrangement links TRBV6-2 or TRBV6-3 to TRBJ2-5; D gene uncertain. Germline CDR1 MNHEY, CDR2 SVGEGT. This CDR3 is 13 amino acids long. V lost 0 bases and J lost 1, with 3 bases in between. CDR3 region: CASSYSPQETQYF. CDR3 bases: TGTGCCAGCAGTTACTCACCCCAAGAGACCCAGTACTTC.

The chain links TRBV10-2 to TRBJ2-5, with D possibly TRBD2 on 5 matching bases. The CDR3 length is 14 residues. The ends were cut back, 0 bases at V and 6 bases at J, with 11 bases in the middle. CDR1 and CDR2 (germline): WSHSY, SAAADI. As DNA, the CDR3 is TGCGCCAGCAGTGAGTCGACGGGGTCCCAGACCCAGTACTTC. It yields the protein CASSESTGSQTQYF.